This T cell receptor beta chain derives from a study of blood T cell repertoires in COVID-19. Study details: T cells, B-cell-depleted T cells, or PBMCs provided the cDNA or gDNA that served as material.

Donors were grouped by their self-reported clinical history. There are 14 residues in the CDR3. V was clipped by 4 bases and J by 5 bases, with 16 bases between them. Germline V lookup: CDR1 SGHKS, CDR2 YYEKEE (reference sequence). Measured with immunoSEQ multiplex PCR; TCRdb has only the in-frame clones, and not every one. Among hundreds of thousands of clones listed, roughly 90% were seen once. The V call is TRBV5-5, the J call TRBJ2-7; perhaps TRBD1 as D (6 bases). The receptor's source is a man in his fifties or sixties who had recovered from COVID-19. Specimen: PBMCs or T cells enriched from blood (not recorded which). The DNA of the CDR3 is TGTGCCAGCAGCCTGTTCCGGGACAACAACGAGCAGTACTTC. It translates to CASSLFRDNNEQYF.